The 8 T cell receptor beta chains listed next were all sequenced from one sample in a study of blood T cell repertoires in COVID-19. Sequencing was performed with immunoSEQ multiplex PCR; in TCRdb, only in-frame clones are kept and a portion is missing. This table holds 160,000 or so clones, about 80% found once. Sequencing was done on a sample of peripheral blood. The receptors derive from a man aged 55 to 70 with acute or convalescent COVID-19.

This chain uses TRBV7-3 with TRBJ2-2; 7 bases agree with TRBD1. Unmatched junction bases numbered 10, after V lost 5 bases and J lost 4 bases. Germline CDR1 SGHTA, CDR2 FQGTGA. The CDR3 is 16 amino acids. The CDR3, as DNA: TGTGCCAGCAGCGTATCAAGACAGGGCAGCACCGGGGAGCTGTTTTTT. Amino acids: CASSVSRQGSTGELFF.

The genes are TRBV3-1 (or the pseudogene TRBV3-2) and TRBJ1-4; D might be TRBD1 (5 bases). The CDR3 is 13 residues long. CDR1 and CDR2 from the germline V gene are LGHDT and YNNKEL (reference sequence). Trimming left V 1 base short and J 11 bases short, with 11 bases between. In nucleotides, the CDR3 is TGTGCCAGCAGCCAAGGGGCCGGGGGGAAACTGTTTTTT. It specifies CASSQGAGGKLFF.

The rearrangement links TRBV12-3 or TRBV12-4 to TRBJ2-7; possibly TRBD2 for D (7 bases). This CDR3 contains 11 residues. V lost 5 bases to trimming and J lost 9 bases, with 11 bases between them. The CDR3 nucleotides read TGTGCCAGCAGTACCGGGGGGCTGCAGTACTTC. It codes for CASSTGGLQYF.

This clone was found once. V and J are TRBV28 and TRBJ2-7, with D possibly TRBD1 on 5 matching bases. The germline V gene has CDR1 MDHEN and CDR2 SYDVKM. CDR3 length: 13 amino acids. The germline V and J ends were trimmed by 10 bases and 6 bases, with 19 bases remaining between them. In DNA, the CDR3 is TGTGCCACCCTAGGGGCCAGGTTTGGCGAGCAGTACTTC. Protein sequence: CATLGARFGEQYF.

V gene TRBV5-4 combines with J gene TRBJ2-3; TRBD1 might be the D (6 bases). Trimming took off 4 bases at V and 11 bases at J, with 17 bases between the two ends. Looked up from germline, CDR1 is SGHNT and CDR2 is YYREEE (reference sequence). The CDR3 totals 13 residues. The CDR3 sequence is CASSAGGGRRQYF. The CDR3 bases are TGTGCCAGCAGCGCGGGTGGGGGCCGACGGCAGTATTTT.

This clone was recorded at least ten times. This rearrangement joins TRBV30 to TRBJ2-2; 9 bases line up with TRBD1. V shed 0 bases and J 6 bases; nucleotides not matched to a gene: 14. The CDR3 runs 18 residues. Germline V gene data show CDR1 as GTSNPN and CDR2 as SVGIG (reference sequence). This CDR3 reads CAWSVTRTSGTGPGELFF. Here the CDR3 DNA reads TGTGCCTGGAGTGTAACCAGGACCTCTGGGACAGGGCCCGGGGAGCTGTTTTTT. Complete variable domain (other parts from reference TRBV30 and TRBJ2-2): SQTIHQWPATLVQPVGSPLSLECTVEGTSNPNLYWYRQAAGRGLQLLFYSVGIGQISSEVPQNLSASRPQDRQFILSSKKLLLSDSGFYLCAWSVTRTSGTGPGELFFGEGSRLTVL.

A single count supports this clone. The chain recombines TRBV6-5 with TRBJ1-2, with 9 bases fitting TRBD1. Germline V gives CDR1 MNHEY, CDR2 SVGAGI. The V segment lost 4 bases and the J segment 8 bases; nucleotides outside the gene matches: 8. The CDR3 has 14 residues. CDR3 in DNA: TGTGCCAGCAGTTTTGGGACAGGGCGTCGAGGCTACACCTTC. It is translated as CASSFGTGRRGYTF.

In its sample, this clone was seen once. V gene TRBV6-2 or TRBV6-3 combines with J gene TRBJ1-2; TRBD1 is a possible D gene (5 bases). CDR1 is MNHEY, CDR2 SVGEGT, per germline. Trimming shortened V by 3 bases and J by 2 bases, and 7 bases separated the two germline ends. The length of the CDR3 is 13 residues. CDR3 in DNA: TGTGCCAGCAGTTATGACAGCAACTATGGCTACACCTTC. It is translated as CASSYDSNYGYTF.